Following are 24 T cell receptor beta chains from one sample sequenced in a study of shared clonotypes between healthy human individuals. Profiled with immunoSEQ multiplex PCR; TCRdb holds only in-frame clones, not every one. The sample lists about 1.1 million clones, 75% to 85% occurring once. Sequencing used memory CD4+ T cells from PBMCs. Specified subset: CD45RA-negative fraction. The receptors stem from a young man in good health. Some clones in this sample may be carry-over from other donors' samples.

The chain is built from TRBV7-2 and TRBJ2-3, with 11 bases matching TRBD2. The CDR3 sequence is 15 residues long. Unmatched junction bases numbered 4, after V lost 3 bases and J lost 5 bases. Germline V gene sequence: CDR1 SGHTA, CDR2 FQGNSA. The CDR3 coding sequence is TGTGCCAGCAGCTTTAAGACTAGCGGGAAAGATACGCAGTATTTT. Translation: CASSFKTSGKDTQYF.

The CDR3 here is CASSRGQGGDQPQHF. The CDR3, as DNA: TGTGCCAGCAGCCGAGGACAGGGAGGGGATCAGCCCCAGCATTTT. V is TRBV9 and J is TRBJ1-5; 8 bases fit TRBD1. Trimming took 4 bases from V and 5 from J; bases not matched to a gene: 8. CDR3 length equals 15 residues. The germline gives CDR1 SGDLS, CDR2 YYNGEE.

The chain links TRBV5-1 to TRBJ2-1, with 8 bases identical to TRBD1. V dropped 4 bases and J dropped 4; count of bases not matched to a gene: 10. There are 16 residues in the CDR3. CDR1 and CDR2 from the germline V gene are SGHRS and YFSETQ. In DNA form, the CDR3 reads TGCGCCAGCAGCAGCACTAGGACAGGGAGATACAATGAGCAGTTCTTC. Amino acids: CASSSTRTGRYNEQFF.

This chain connects TRBV14 to TRBJ2-7; a weak D match, TRBD2 (7 bases). V was trimmed by 4 bases and J by 0 bases, leaving 16 bases between them. Germline V gives CDR1 SGHDN, CDR2 FVKESK. This CDR3 has 16 residues. CDR3: CASSPKGGGSSYEQYF. The DNA for the CDR3 is TGTGCCAGCAGCCCAAAGGGGGGAGGGAGCTCCTACGAGCAGTACTTC.

CDR3 sequence: CASSDRSDQETQYF. CDR3 DNA sequence: TGTGCCAGCAGTGACAGAAGCGACCAAGAGACCCAGTACTTC. V gene TRBV2 combines with J gene TRBJ2-5; D is unclear. There are 14 residues in the CDR3. The V gene's germline CDR1 is SNHLY and CDR2 FYNNEI. The V end was cut by 3 bases, the J end by 0 bases, with 8 bases between.

J is TRBJ1-1 and V is TRBV27; weak D call: TRBD1 (6 bases). V lost 5 bases and J lost 2, with 24 bases in between. Germline values: CDR1 MNHEY, CDR2 SMNVEV (reference sequence). The CDR3 has 18 residues. The CDR3 spells CASSPLGGVVGANTEAFF. Here the CDR3 DNA reads TGTGCCAGCAGTCCCCTAGGTGGAGTCGTGGGGGCTAACACTGAAGCTTTCTTT.

The chain has TRBV5-1 and TRBJ1-1, with no clear D. This CDR3 comprises 13 residues. The germline CDR1 and CDR2 sequences are SGHRS and YFSETQ. V dropped 0 bases and J dropped 6 bases, with 9 bases sitting between them. For the CDR3, the DNA is TGCGCCAGCAGCTTGGCGGACCGCGCTGAAGCTTTCTTT. Protein sequence: CASSLADRAEAFF.

The chain has TRBV18 and TRBJ1-1; D is ambiguous. V lost 2 bases, J lost 5 bases, and 15 bases lay in between. The CDR3 runs to 15 residues. CDR1 KGHSH and CDR2 LQKENI come from the germline V gene. The CDR3, as DNA: TGTGCCAGCTCACCAACTCTGGGTAGTGAAACTGAAGCTTTCTTT. Protein sequence: CASSPTLGSETEAFF.

This clone was picked up a small number of times. The chain has TRBV28 and TRBJ1-1; 8 nucleotides match TRBD1. Per the germline V gene, CDR1 is MDHEN and CDR2 is SYDVKM. The CDR3 extends over 15 amino acids. Unmatched junction bases numbered 10, after V lost 5 bases and J lost 5 bases. The CDR3 reads CASSDDRGWMTEAFF. The CDR3 bases are TGTGCCAGCAGTGATGACAGGGGTTGGATGACTGAAGCTTTCTTT.

This chain links TRBV30 with TRBJ1-5; possible D gene TRBD1, 5 bases. CDR1 and CDR2 (germline): GTSNPN, SVGIG (reference sequence). V gave up 7 bases and J gave up 3 bases, with 13 bases separating them. The length of the CDR3 is 13 residues. CDR3 coding DNA: TGTGCCTTGGACCAGGGAAACAATCAGCCCCAGCATTTT. This sequence encodes CALDQGNNQPQHF.

CDR3 coding DNA: TGTGCCAGCAGTGAATCGGTAGGGGCGACGTCCACCGGGGAGCTGTTTTTT. Protein: CASSESVGATSTGELFF. The chain combines TRBV25-1 with TRBJ2-2, with D perhaps matching TRBD1 (5 bases). This CDR3 comprises 17 residues. Germline values: CDR1 MGHDK, CDR2 SYGVNS. The V gene lost 1 base and the J gene lost 4 bases, with 16 bases spanning the gap.

This clone was observed once. The chain combines TRBV4-1 with TRBJ2-1, with D possibly being TRBD1 or TRBD2 (5 bases each). CDR3 length equals 14 residues. Germline assignment: CDR1 MGHRA and CDR2 YSYEKL. Trimming removed 4 bases at V and 4 bases at J, with 11 bases between. CDR3 sequence reads: CASSRGTTYNEQFF. The CDR3 region has the DNA TGCGCCAGCAGCCGAGGGACCACATACAATGAGCAGTTCTTC.

This CDR3 reads CASSLSGLAGGVKPYEQYF. DNA of the CDR3: TGTGCCAGCAGTTTATCCGGACTAGCGGGAGGGGTAAAGCCCTACGAGCAGTACTTC. This chain joins TRBV28 and TRBJ2-7; 15 bases line up with TRBD2. Germline values: CDR1 MDHEN, CDR2 SYDVKM. With 1 base clipped from V and 2 bases from J, the junction kept 9 bases outside the gene matches. The CDR3 spans 19 residues. The full variable domain, with the rest looked up from reference TRBV28 and TRBJ2-7, is DVKVTQSSRYLVKRTGEKVFLECVQDMDHENMFWYRQDPGLGLRLIYFSYDVKMKEKGDIPEGYSVSREKKERFSLILESASTNQTSMYLCASSLSGLAGGVKPYEQYFGPGTRLTVT.

This sequence joins TRBV6-6 and TRBJ1-2, with no clear D. This CDR3 spans 14 amino acids. Germline values: CDR1 MNHNY, CDR2 SVGAGI (reference sequence). V lost 4 bases and J lost 7, with 16 bases in between. The CDR3: CASSSQMPWGGYTF. CDR3 DNA: TGTGCCAGCAGTTCTCAGATGCCTTGGGGTGGCTACACCTTC.

V usage is TRBV27 and J usage is TRBJ1-1; TRBD1 matches at 8 bases. Germline values: CDR1 MNHEY, CDR2 SMNVEV (reference sequence). The CDR3 has 15 amino acids. Trimming removed 6 bases from V and 0 bases from J; junction bases left unmatched: 6. The chain's CDR3 is CASRTSDRVNTEAFF. The DNA of the CDR3 is TGTGCCAGCAGGACCTCGGACAGGGTGAACACTGAAGCTTTCTTT.

This clone showed up just a few times. V is TRBV6-1 and J is TRBJ1-4; 9 nucleotides align to TRBD1. J gave up 2 bases and V 6 bases, and 1 base lay outside the gene matches. Germline CDR1 and CDR2: MNHNS and SASEGT. CDR3 length: 14 amino acids. The CDR3 protein is CASSDRGTNEKLFF. DNA of the CDR3: TGTGCCAGCAGCGACAGGGGGACTAATGAAAAACTGTTTTTT.

This chain joins TRBV7-8 and TRBJ1-3; D uncertain. The CDR3 totals 17 residues. Trimming pared 2 bases from V and 4 bases from J, leaving 18 bases between. Germline V CDR1 and CDR2: SGHVS, FQNEAQ. CDR3 loop: CASSLYRVAQRGNTIYF. In DNA form, the CDR3 reads TGTGCCAGCAGCTTATATAGGGTGGCACAAAGGGGAAACACCATATATTTT.

The chain links TRBV6-1 to TRBJ2-7; TRBD2 agrees at 8 bases. The junction had 5 bases not matched to a gene; V was cut back by 5 bases and J by 5 bases. The CDR3 is 13 residues long. The germline CDR1 and CDR2 sequences are MNHNS and SASEGT. The CDR3 DNA follows: TGTGCCAGCAGTCGGAAGCGGGAGAACGAGCAGTACTTC. Translation gives CASSRKRENEQYF.

This chain joins TRBV7-3 and TRBJ2-1, with TRBD2 identical over 8 bases. J lost 3 bases, V lost 5 bases, and 9 bases had no gene match. This CDR3 is 16 amino acids long. Per germline, CDR1 SGHTA and CDR2 FQGTGA. CDR3 in DNA: TGTGCCAGCAGCCCCACACTAGCGGTATACTACAATGAGCAGTTCTTC. It yields the protein CASSPTLAVYYNEQFF.

This chain uses TRBV28 with TRBJ2-5; 8 bases map to TRBD1. This CDR3 region has 15 residues. Germline V CDR1 and CDR2: MDHEN, SYDVKM. V lost 7 bases to trimming and J lost 0 bases; unmatched junction nucleotides: 7. CDR3 sequence: CASNWDRRYQETQYF. The CDR3 DNA reads TGTGCCAGCAACTGGGACAGGCGGTACCAAGAGACCCAGTACTTC.

The genes are TRBV18 and TRBJ1-1; no clear D gene. This CDR3 region has 13 residues. Trimming left V 3 bases short and J 3 bases short, with 8 bases between. Germline lookup yields CDR1 KGHSH and CDR2 LQKENI. The CDR3 protein is CASSPWRDTEAFF. CDR3 DNA sequence: TGTGCCAGCTCACCGTGGCGGGACACTGAAGCTTTCTTT. The entire variable domain, with the rest obtained from reference TRBV18 and TRBJ1-1, is as follows: NAGVMQNPRHLVRRRGQEARLRCSPMKGHSHVYWYRQLPEEGLKFMVYLQKENIIDESGMPKERFSAEFPKEGPSILRIQQVVRGDSAAYFCASSPWRDTEAFFGQGTRLTVV.

This clone was counted between two and nine times. This chain uses TRBV28 with TRBJ2-7; tentatively, D is TRBD2 (5 bases). CDR3 size: 15 residues. Germline V lookup: CDR1 MDHEN, CDR2 SYDVKM. The V and J ends lost 11 bases and 3 bases respectively, with 23 bases between them. The CDR3, as DNA: TGTGCCTCCCCAGAGTATGGAGGAAGAATCTACGAGCAGTACTTC. Its protein is CASPEYGGRIYEQYF. Filled out from reference TRBV28 and TRBJ2-7, the complete variable domain reads DVKVTQSSRYLVKRTGEKVFLECVQDMDHENMFWYRQDPGLGLRLIYFSYDVKMKEKGDIPEGYSVSREKKERFSLILESASTNQTSMYLCASPEYGGRIYEQYFGPGTRLTVT.

At least ten counts were recorded for this clone. This chain uses TRBV5-1 with TRBJ2-1; 15 bases line up with TRBD2. Germline CDR1 SGHRS, CDR2 YFSETQ. V lost 4 bases and J lost 7; bases outside the gene matches: 9. There are 17 residues in the CDR3. The CDR3 DNA sequence: TGCGCCAGCAGCCTGCGGACTAGCGGGAGGGTAACAAATGAGCAGTTCTTC. This gives the protein CASSLRTSGRVTNEQFF.

The chain uses TRBV6-5 and TRBJ2-7, with 10 bases matching TRBD2. Unmatched junction bases numbered 6, after V lost 5 bases and J lost 5 bases. The CDR3 has 14 amino acids. Germline V CDR1 and CDR2: MNHEY, SVGAGI. As DNA, the CDR3 is TGTGCCAGCAGTACACTAGCGGGGCTGCACGAGCAGTACTTC. As protein: CASSTLAGLHEQYF.